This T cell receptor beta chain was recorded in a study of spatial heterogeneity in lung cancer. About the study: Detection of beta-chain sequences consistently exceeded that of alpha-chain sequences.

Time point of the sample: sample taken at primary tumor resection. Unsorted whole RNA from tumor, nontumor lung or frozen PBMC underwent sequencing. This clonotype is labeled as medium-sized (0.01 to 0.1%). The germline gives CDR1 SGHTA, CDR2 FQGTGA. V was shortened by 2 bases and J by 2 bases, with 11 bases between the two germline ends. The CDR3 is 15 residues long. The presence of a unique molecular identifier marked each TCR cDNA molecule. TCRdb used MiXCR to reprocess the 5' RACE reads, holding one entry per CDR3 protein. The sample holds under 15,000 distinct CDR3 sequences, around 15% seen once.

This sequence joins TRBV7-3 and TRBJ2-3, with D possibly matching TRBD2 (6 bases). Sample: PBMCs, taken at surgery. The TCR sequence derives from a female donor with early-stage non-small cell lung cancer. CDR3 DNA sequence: TGTGCCAGCAGCTTAGGAGCGGGTCCCACAGATACGCAGTATTTT. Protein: CASSLGAGPTDTQYF.